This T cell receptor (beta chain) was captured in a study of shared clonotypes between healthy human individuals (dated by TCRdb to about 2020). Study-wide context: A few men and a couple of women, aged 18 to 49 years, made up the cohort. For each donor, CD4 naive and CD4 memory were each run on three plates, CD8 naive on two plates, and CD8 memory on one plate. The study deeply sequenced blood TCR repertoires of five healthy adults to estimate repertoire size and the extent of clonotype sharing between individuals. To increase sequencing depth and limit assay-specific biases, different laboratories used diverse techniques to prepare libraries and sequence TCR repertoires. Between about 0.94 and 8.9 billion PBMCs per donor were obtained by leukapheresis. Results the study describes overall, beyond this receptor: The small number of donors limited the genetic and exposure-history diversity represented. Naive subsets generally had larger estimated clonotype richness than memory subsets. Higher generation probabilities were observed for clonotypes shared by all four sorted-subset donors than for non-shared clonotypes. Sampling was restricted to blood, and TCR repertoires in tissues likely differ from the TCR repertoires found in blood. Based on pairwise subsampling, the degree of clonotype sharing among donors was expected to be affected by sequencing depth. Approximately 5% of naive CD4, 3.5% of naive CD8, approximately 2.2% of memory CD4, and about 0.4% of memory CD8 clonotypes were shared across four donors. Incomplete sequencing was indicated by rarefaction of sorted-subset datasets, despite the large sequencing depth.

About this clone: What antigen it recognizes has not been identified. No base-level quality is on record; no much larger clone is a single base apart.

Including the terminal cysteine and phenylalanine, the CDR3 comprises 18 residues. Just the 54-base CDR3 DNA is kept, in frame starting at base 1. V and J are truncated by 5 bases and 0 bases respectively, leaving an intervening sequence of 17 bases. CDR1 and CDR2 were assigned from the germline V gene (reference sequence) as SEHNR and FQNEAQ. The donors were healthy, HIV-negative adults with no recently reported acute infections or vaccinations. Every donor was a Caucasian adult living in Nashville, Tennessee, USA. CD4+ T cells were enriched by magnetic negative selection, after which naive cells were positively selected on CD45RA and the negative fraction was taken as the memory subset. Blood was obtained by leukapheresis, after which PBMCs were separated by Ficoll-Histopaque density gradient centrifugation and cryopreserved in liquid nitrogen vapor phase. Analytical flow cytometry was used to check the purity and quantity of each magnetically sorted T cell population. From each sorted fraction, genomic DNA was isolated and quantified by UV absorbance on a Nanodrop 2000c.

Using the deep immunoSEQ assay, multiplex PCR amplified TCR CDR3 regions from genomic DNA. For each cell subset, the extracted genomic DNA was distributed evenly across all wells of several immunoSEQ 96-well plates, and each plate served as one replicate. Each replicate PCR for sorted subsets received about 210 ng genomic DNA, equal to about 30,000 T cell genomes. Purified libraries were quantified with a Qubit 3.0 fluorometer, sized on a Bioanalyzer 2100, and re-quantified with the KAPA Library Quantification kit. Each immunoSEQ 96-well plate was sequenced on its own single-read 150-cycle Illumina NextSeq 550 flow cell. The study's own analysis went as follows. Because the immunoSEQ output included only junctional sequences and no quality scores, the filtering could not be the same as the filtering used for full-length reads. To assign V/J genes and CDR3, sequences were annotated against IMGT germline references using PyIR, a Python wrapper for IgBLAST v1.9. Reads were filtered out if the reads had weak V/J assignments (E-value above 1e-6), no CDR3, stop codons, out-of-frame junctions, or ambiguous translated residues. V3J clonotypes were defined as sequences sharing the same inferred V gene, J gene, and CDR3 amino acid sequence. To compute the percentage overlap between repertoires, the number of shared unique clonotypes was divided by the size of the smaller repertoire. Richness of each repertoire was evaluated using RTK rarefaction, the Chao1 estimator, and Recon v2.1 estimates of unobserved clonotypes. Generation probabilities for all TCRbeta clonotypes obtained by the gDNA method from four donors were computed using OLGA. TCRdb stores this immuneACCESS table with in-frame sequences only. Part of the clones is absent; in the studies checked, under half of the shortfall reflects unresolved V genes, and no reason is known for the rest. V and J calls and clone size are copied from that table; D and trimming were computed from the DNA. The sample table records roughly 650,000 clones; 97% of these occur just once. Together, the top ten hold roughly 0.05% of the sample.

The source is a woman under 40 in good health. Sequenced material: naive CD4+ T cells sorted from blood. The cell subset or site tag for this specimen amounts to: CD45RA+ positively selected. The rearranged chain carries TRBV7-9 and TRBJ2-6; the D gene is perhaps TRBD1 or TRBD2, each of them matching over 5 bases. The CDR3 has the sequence CASSPSPGSDSGANVLTF. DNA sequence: TGTGCCAGCAGCCCTAGCCCAGGGAGTGACTCTGGGGCCAACGTCCTGACTTTC.